The next 18 T cell receptor beta chains were all read from a single sample in a study of PD-1 blockade in classical Hodgkin lymphoma. Time point here: newly diagnosed, previously untreated cHL patient sample. Assay: immunoSEQ multiplex PCR; the TCRdb copy retains only in-frame clones and omits some. The sample yields fewer than 90,000 clones, 93% seen once. Sequencing was done on a sample of peripheral blood mononuclear cells (PBMCs). These receptors all stem from a human donor with classical Hodgkin lymphoma.

The gene calls are TRBV9 and TRBJ2-2, with 10 bases identical to TRBD2. The V and J ends lost 4 bases and 6 bases, in that order; junction bases with no gene match: 12. The CDR3 contains 17 residues. The germline V gene has CDR1 SGDLS and CDR2 YYNGEE. CDR3 sequence reads: CASSPSPLAGVAGELFF. The CDR3 region has the DNA TGTGCCAGCAGCCCCTCCCCCCTAGCGGGAGTGGCCGGGGAGCTGTTTTTT.

This clone was detected only once. The rearrangement links TRBV5-8 to TRBJ2-7, with 12 bases identical to TRBD2. With V trimmed by 3 bases and J by 4 bases, 5 bases remained unmatched. This CDR3 is 15 amino acids long. Germline-derived CDR1 and CDR2 are SGHTS and YDEGEE. The CDR3 bases are TGTGCCAGCAGCTCATGGACTAGCGGGGCTTACGAGCAGTACTTC. This codes for CASSSWTSGAYEQYF.

V and J are TRBV19 and TRBJ1-5; 9 bases line up with TRBD1. Germline V gene sequence: CDR1 LNHDA, CDR2 SQIVND (reference sequence). The CDR3 totals 13 residues. With 10 bases clipped from V and 6 bases from J, the junction kept 7 bases outside the gene matches. This CDR3 is CATHTGGPQPQHF. The CDR3 DNA sequence: TGTGCCACCCACACAGGGGGCCCTCAGCCCCAGCATTTT.

The gene calls are TRBV12-5 and TRBJ1-1; D uncertain. The CDR3 is 13 residues long. V was clipped by 1 base and J by 2 bases, with 5 bases between them. Germline V gives CDR1 LGHNT, CDR2 FRNRAP. The CDR3 region is CASGLDLNTEAFF. The CDR3 DNA is TGTGCTAGTGGTTTGGACCTAAACACTGAAGCTTTCTTT.

This clone was recorded only once. The chain combines TRBV5-1 with TRBJ2-5; D is uncertain. In germline, CDR1 is SGHRS, CDR2 YFSETQ. V dropped 3 bases and J dropped 5 bases, with 14 bases sitting between them. The CDR3 is made up of 14 amino acids. Written as DNA, the CDR3 is TGCGCCAGCAGCTCCACCTCCGTGTCGGAGACCCAGTACTTC. Translation gives CASSSTSVSETQYF. Supplemented by reference TRBV5-1 and TRBJ2-5, the full variable domain reads KAGVTQTPRYLIKTRGQQVTLSCSPISGHRSVSWYQQTPGQGLQFLFEYFSETQRNKGNFPGRFSGRQFSNSRSEMNVSTLELGDSALYLCASSSTSVSETQYFGPGTRLLVL.

The chain combines TRBV7-2 with TRBJ1-4; no clear D. The CDR3 runs to 16 residues. From germline, CDR1 is SGHTA and CDR2 FQGNSA. Trimming took 2 bases from V and 8 from J, leaving 18 bases between them. The CDR3 is CASSLSAASGNEKLFF. The CDR3 DNA is TGTGCCAGCAGCTTATCGGCGGCAAGCGGAAACGAAAAACTGTTTTTT.

This sequence joins TRBV29-1 and TRBJ1-4; D may be TRBD1 (6 bases). Germline lookup yields CDR1 SQVTM and CDR2 ANQGSEA. With 5 bases removed from V and 4 bases from J, the gap between germline ends came to 11 bases. The CDR3 has 13 residues. In DNA form, the CDR3 reads TGCAGCGTTAAACAGGGTAGTAATGAAAAACTGTTTTTT. Translating gives CSVKQGSNEKLFF.

The CDR3 DNA follows: TGTGCCAGCAGCAGAAAGACGGCGGGAGGGCAAGAGACCCAGTACTTC. Protein sequence: CASSRKTAGGQETQYF. This rearrangement joins TRBV7-2 to TRBJ2-5; 9 bases fit TRBD2. CDR1 and CDR2 (germline): SGHTA, FQGNSA. Trimming cost V 5 bases and J 2 bases; bases outside gene matches: 9. The CDR3 has 16 residues.

The V and J genes are TRBV7-3 and TRBJ2-3; D is tentatively TRBD1 or TRBD2 (5 bases each). Germline V gene sequence: CDR1 SGHTA, CDR2 FQGTGA. The CDR3 runs 16 residues. Trimming removed 3 bases at V and 5 bases at J, with 18 bases between. The CDR3 coding sequence is TGTGCCAGCAGCTTGGGGCTAGAGGGGATGGGAGATACGCAGTATTTT. Amino acid sequence: CASSLGLEGMGDTQYF.

J is TRBJ2-7 and V is TRBV10-3, with 11 bases matching TRBD2. From germline, CDR1 is ENHRY and CDR2 SYGVKD. After removal of 5 bases from V and 0 bases from J, the junction contained 9 bases not matched to a gene. The CDR3 covers 17 residues. The CDR3 sequence: CAISLGSGRADSYEQYF. The CDR3 DNA follows: TGTGCCATCAGTTTGGGTAGCGGGAGGGCCGACTCCTACGAGCAGTACTTC.

This chain links TRBV5-6 with TRBJ1-1; maybe TRBD1 (5 bases). The V end was cut by 1 base, the J end by 4 bases, with 8 bases between. CDR1 is SGHDT and CDR2 is YYEEEE in the germline V gene. The CDR3 totals 13 residues. This chain's CDR3 is CASSLNRFTEAFF. In DNA, the CDR3 is TGTGCCAGCAGCTTGAACAGGTTCACTGAAGCTTTCTTT. The full variable domain, completed using reference TRBV5-6 and TRBJ1-1, is DAGVTQSPTHLIKTRGQQVTLRCSPKSGHDTVSWYQQALGQGPQFIFQYYEEEERQRGNFPDRFSGHQFPNYSSELNVNALLLGDSALYLCASSLNRFTEAFFGQGTRLTVV.

This sequence joins TRBV10-3 and TRBJ1-1; 7 bases are a match to TRBD1. Trimming cost V 7 bases and J 3 bases; bases outside gene matches: 8. Germline V gene lookup returns CDR1 ENHRY and CDR2 SYGVKD. The CDR3 has 14 amino acids. CDR3 sequence reads: CAITRQGMDTEAFF. The CDR3 nucleotides read TGTGCCATCACTCGACAGGGCATGGACACTGAAGCTTTCTTT.

The chain joins TRBV21-1 to TRBJ1-6; the listed D gene, TRBD1, was not tested against the DNA. TRBV21-1 is a pseudogene. This CDR3 spans 16 amino acids. CDR3 nucleotides: TGTGCCAGCATCCCCCCAGGGTATAATAATAATTCACCCCTCCACTTT. This encodes CASIPPGYNNNSPLHF.

The chain recombines TRBV9 with TRBJ2-1; 12 positions agree with TRBD2. The CDR3 loop spans 15 amino acids. V lost 3 bases, J lost 8 bases, and 6 bases stayed unmatched. Germline V gene data show CDR1 as SGDLS and CDR2 as YYNGEE. The chain's CDR3 is CASSATSGGMDEQFF. CDR3 coding DNA: TGTGCCAGCAGCGCCACTAGCGGGGGGATGGATGAGCAGTTCTTC.

This clone was recorded once. The chain joins TRBV7-2 to TRBJ2-3, with 8 nucleotides matching TRBD2. Germline CDR1 is SGHTA and CDR2 is FQGNSA. The trim removed 4 bases at V and 0 bases at J, leaving 6 bases unmatched. CDR3 length equals 16 residues. The CDR3 loop reads CASSSHPSGSTDTQYF. The CDR3 DNA reads TGTGCCAGCAGCTCGCACCCTAGCGGGAGCACAGATACGCAGTATTTT.

V is TRBV6-5 and J is TRBJ1-2; D not resolved. Germline CDR1 is MNHEY and CDR2 is SVGAGI. The CDR3 is 16 amino acids. Trimming left V 0 bases short and J 8 bases short, with 19 bases between. CDR3 sequence (DNA): TGTGCCAGCAGTTACTCTGGTTCTCTTCCCGCTATGGGCTACACCTTC. This encodes CASSYSGSLPAMGYTF.

The V gene is TRBV30, the J gene TRBJ1-2, with D uncertain. Germline V gene data show CDR1 as GTSNPN and CDR2 as SVGIG (reference sequence). The CDR3 is made up of 14 amino acids. V lost 0 bases, J lost 3 bases, and 11 bases lay in between. The CDR3 region has the DNA TGTGCCTGGAGTGTTGTTGGGATGGACTATGGCTACACCTTC. It translates to CAWSVVGMDYGYTF.

The chain recombines TRBV19 with TRBJ1-2; D perhaps matches TRBD1 (6 bases). Germline values: CDR1 LNHDA, CDR2 SQIVND (reference sequence). V lost 5 bases and J 4 bases, leaving 11 bases between the germline ends. CDR3 length: 13 amino acids. The CDR3 spells CASSAQGPYGYTF. The CDR3 DNA sequence: TGTGCCAGTAGTGCCCAGGGGCCCTATGGCTACACCTTC.